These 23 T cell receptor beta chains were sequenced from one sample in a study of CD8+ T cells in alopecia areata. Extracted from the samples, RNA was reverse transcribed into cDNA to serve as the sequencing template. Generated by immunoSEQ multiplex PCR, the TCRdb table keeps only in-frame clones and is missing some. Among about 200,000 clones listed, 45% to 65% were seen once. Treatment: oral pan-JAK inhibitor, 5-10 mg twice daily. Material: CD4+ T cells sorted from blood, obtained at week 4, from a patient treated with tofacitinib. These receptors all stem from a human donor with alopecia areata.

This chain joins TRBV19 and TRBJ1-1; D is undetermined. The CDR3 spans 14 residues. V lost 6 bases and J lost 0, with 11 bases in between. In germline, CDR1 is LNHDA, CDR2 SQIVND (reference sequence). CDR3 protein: CASSRVQMNTEAFF. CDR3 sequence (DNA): TGTGCCAGTAGCCGGGTCCAGATGAACACTGAAGCTTTCTTT.

CDR3 bases: TGTGCCAGCAGCTTACAGGGACTAGCGGGGGGCCGGCGGGAGACCCAGTACTTC. Residues: CASSLQGLAGGRRETQYF. The chain recombines TRBV7-2 with TRBJ2-5; 15 nucleotides line up with TRBD2. Germline V gene sequence: CDR1 SGHTA, CDR2 FQGNSA. The length of the CDR3 is 18 residues. Trimming took 2 bases from V and 5 from J; bases not matched to a gene: 9.

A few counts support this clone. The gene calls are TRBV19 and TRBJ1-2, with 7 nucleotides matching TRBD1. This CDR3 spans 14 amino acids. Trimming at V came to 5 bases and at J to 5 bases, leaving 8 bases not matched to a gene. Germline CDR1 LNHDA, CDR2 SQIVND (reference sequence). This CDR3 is CASSRSTGRYGYTF. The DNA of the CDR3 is TGTGCCAGTAGTCGGTCGACAGGGCGATATGGCTACACCTTC.

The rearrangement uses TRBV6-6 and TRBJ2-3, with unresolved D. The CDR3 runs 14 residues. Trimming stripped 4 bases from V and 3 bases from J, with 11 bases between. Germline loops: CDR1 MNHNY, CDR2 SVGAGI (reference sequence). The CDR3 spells CASSFPDRTDTQYF. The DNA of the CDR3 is TGTGCCAGCAGTTTCCCAGATAGGACAGATACGCAGTATTTT.

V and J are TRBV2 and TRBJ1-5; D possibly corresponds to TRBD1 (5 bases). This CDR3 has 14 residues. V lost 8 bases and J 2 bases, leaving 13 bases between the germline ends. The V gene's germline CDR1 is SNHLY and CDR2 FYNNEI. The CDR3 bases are TGTGCCAGCGGGGGGGGAGGTCGCAATCAGCCCCAGCATTTT. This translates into CASGGGGRNQPQHF.

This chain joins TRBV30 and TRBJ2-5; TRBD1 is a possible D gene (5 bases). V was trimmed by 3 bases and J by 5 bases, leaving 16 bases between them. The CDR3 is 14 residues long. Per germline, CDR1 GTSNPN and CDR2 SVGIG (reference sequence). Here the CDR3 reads CAWSKGAVDETQYF. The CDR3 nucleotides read TGTGCCTGGAGCAAAGGGGCAGTAGATGAGACCCAGTACTTC.

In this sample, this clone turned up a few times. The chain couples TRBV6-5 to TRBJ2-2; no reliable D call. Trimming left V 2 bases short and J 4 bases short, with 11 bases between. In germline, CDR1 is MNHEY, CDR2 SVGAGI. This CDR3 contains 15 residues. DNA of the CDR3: TGTGCCAGCAGTTACGAGCCGGGCCCCACCGGGGAGCTGTTTTTT. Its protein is CASSYEPGPTGELFF.

CDR3 DNA sequence: TGTGCCAGCAGGGGGCTGGGACAGGGGGCTTACGAGCAGTACTTC. Its protein is CASRGLGQGAYEQYF. The rearrangement joins TRBV27 to TRBJ2-7; 12 bases are shared with TRBD1. J was trimmed by 4 bases and V by 6 bases; bases with no gene match: 7. The CDR3 runs 15 residues. Per germline, CDR1 MNHEY and CDR2 SMNVEV (reference sequence).

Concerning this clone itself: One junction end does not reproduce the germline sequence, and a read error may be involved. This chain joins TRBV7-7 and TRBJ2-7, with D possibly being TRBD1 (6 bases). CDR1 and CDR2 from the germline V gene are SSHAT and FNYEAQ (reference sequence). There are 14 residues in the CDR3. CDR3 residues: CASSLGRGSYEQYF. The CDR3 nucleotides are TGTGCTAGCAGCTTAGGCAGGGGTTCCTACGAGCAGTACTTC.

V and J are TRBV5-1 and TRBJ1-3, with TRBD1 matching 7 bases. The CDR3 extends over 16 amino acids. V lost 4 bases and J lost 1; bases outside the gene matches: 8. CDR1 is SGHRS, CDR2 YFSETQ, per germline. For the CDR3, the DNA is TGCGCCAGCAGCCGCTTGGAGGGACAGTCTGGAAACACCATATATTTT. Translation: CASSRLEGQSGNTIYF.

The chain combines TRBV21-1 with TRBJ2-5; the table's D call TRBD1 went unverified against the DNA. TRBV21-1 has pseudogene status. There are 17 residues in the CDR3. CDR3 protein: CASQEPPTGPTGETQYF. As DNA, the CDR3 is TGTGCCAGCCAGGAACCCCCAACAGGACCGACTGGAGAGACCCAGTACTTC.

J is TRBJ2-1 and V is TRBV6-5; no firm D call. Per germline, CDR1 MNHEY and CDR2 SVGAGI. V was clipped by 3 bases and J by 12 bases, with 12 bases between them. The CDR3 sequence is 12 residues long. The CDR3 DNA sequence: TGTGCCAGCAGTTATGGTCAAGGAGCGCAGTTCTTC. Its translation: CASSYGQGAQFF.

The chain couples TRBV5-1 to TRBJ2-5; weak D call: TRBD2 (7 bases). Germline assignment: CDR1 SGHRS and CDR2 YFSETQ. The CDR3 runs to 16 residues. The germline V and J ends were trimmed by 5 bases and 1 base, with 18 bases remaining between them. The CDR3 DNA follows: TGCGCCAGCAGTACCGGACGGGGGGCTCTCCAAGAGACCCAGTACTTC. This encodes CASSTGRGALQETQYF.

For the CDR3, the DNA is TGTGCCAGCAGCGTAGGCGGGGCAGGGAGCCTAGCCGGGGAGCTGTTTTTT. This sequence encodes CASSVGGAGSLAGELFF. The chain is built from TRBV9 and TRBJ2-2; D is perhaps TRBD2 (6 bases). V was cut by 0 bases and J by 6 bases, with 18 bases left in between. The CDR3 sequence is 17 residues long. The germline V gene encodes CDR1 SGDLS and CDR2 YYNGEE. The entire variable domain, with the rest obtained from reference TRBV9 and TRBJ2-2, is as follows: DSGVTQTPKHLITATGQRVTLRCSPRSGDLSVYWYQQSLDQGLQFLIQYYNGEERAKGNILERFSAQQFPDLHSELNLSSLELGDSALYFCASSVGGAGSLAGELFFGEGSRLTVL.

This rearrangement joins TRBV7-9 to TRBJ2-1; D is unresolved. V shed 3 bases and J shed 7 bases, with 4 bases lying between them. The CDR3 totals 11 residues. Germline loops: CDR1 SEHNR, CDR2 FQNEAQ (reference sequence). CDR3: CASSFGNEQFF. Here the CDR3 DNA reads TGTGCCAGCAGCTTTGGGAATGAGCAGTTCTTC.

CDR3 coding DNA: TGTGCCAGCATGGGAGGCACAGGGGGCTCCAATCAGCCCCAGCATTTT. Translated, it gives CASMGGTGGSNQPQHF. The chain combines TRBV19 with TRBJ1-5; 9 positions agree with TRBD1. This CDR3 comprises 16 residues. Germline CDR1 LNHDA, CDR2 SQIVND (reference sequence). Trimming cost V 9 bases and J 3 bases; bases outside gene matches: 12.

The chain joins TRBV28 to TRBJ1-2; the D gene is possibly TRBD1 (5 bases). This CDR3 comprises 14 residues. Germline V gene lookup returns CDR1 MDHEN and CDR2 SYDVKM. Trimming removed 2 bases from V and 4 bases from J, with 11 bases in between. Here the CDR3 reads CASSLRQGPYGYTF. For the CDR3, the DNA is TGTGCCAGCAGTTTAAGGCAGGGCCCCTATGGCTACACCTTC.

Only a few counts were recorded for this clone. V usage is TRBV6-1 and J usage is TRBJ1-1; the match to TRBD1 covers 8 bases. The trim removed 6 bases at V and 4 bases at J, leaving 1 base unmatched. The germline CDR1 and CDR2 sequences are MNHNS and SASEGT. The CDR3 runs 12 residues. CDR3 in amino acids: CASRDRVTEAFF. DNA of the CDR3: TGTGCCAGCAGGGACAGGGTCACTGAAGCTTTCTTT.

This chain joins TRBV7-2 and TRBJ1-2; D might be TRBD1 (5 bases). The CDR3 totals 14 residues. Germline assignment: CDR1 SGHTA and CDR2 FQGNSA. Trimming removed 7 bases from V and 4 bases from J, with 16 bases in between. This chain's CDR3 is CASTPGKGPYGYTF. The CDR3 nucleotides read TGTGCCAGCACCCCGGGGAAGGGGCCCTATGGCTACACCTTC.

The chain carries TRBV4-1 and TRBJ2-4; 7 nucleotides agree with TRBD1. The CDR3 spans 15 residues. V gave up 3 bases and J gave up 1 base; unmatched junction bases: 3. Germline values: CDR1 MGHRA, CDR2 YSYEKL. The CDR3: CASSQRGLAKNIQYF. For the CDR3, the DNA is TGCGCCAGCAGCCAGAGGGGGCTGGCCAAAAACATTCAGTACTTC.

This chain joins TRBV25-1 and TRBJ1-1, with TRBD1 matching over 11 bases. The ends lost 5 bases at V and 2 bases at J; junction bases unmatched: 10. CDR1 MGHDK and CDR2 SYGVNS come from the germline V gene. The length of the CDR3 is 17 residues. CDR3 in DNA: TGTGCCAGCAGTCCAGCGGGACAGGGGGTTAGAAACACTGAAGCTTTCTTT. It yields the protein CASSPAGQGVRNTEAFF.

The CDR3 DNA is TGTGCCAGCAGTTTGACTAGCGGGGACAATGAGCAGTTCTTC. Translated: CASSLTSGDNEQFF. The chain employs TRBV2 and TRBJ2-1; 11 nucleotides match TRBD2. V gave up 5 bases and J gave up 5 bases; unmatched junction bases: 2. Germline CDR1 is SNHLY and CDR2 is FYNNEI. This CDR3 comprises 14 residues. Variable domain in full (rest from reference TRBV2 and TRBJ2-1): EPEVTQTPSHQVTQMGQEVILRCVPISNHLYFYWYRQILGQKVEFLVSFYNNEISEKSEIFDDQFSVERPDGSNFTLKIRSTKLEDSAMYFCASSLTSGDNEQFFGPGTRLTVL.

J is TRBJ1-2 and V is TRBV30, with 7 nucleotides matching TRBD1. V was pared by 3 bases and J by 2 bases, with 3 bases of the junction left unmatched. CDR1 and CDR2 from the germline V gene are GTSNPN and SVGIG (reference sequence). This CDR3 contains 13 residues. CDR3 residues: CAWSETGNYGYTF. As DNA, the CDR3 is TGTGCCTGGAGCGAGACAGGGAACTATGGCTACACCTTC.